One and the same sample provided the 12 T cell receptor beta chains below, sequenced in a study of blood T cell repertoires in COVID-19. Sequencing was performed with immunoSEQ multiplex PCR; in TCRdb, only in-frame clones are kept and a portion is missing. The data contain about 120,000 clones, just over 75% of them singletons. The specimen was peripheral blood. Receptors were obtained from a woman aged 80 or over with acute or convalescent COVID-19.

This chain connects TRBV28 to TRBJ1-1; weak D call: TRBD1 (5 bases). Germline V lookup: CDR1 MDHEN, CDR2 SYDVKM. This CDR3 is built from 13 residues. V was clipped by 6 bases and J by 11 bases, with 19 bases between them. The CDR3 DNA reads TGTGCCAGCAGCCCGTTCTGGGGCGGTAAGGCTTTCTTT. It translates to CASSPFWGGKAFF. The full variable domain, in which reference TRBV28 and TRBJ1-1 provide the parts outside the CDR3, is DVKVTQSSRYLVKRTGEKVFLECVQDMDHENMFWYRQDPGLGLRLIYFSYDVKMKEKGDIPEGYSVSREKKERFSLILESASTNQTSMYLCASSPFWGGKAFFGQGTRLTVV.

The rearrangement joins TRBV4-1 to TRBJ1-2; TRBD1 matches at 7 bases. Germline trimming cut 0 bases from V and 6 bases from J; bases unmatched to any gene: 10. There are 16 residues in the CDR3. Germline CDR1 reads MGHRA; CDR2 reads YSYEKL. CDR3 protein: CASSQDTRQGRNGYTF. The CDR3 bases are TGCGCCAGCAGCCAAGATACCCGACAGGGTAGAAATGGCTACACCTTC.

This clone was observed a single time. V and J are TRBV9 and TRBJ1-4, with D unclear. The CDR3 consists of 14 residues. Between the trimmed V and J ends, which lost 1 base and 4 bases, there was a span of 8 bases. Germline V gene sequence: CDR1 SGDLS, CDR2 YYNGEE. The CDR3 DNA is TGTGCCAGCAGCGTAAGCCTGATTAATGAAAAACTGTTTTTT. Protein product: CASSVSLINEKLFF.

This rearrangement joins TRBV6-5 to TRBJ1-3; D ambiguous. CDR3 length equals 14 residues. Trimming took off 6 bases at V and 0 bases at J, with 9 bases between the two ends. Germline V CDR1 and CDR2: MNHEY, SVGAGI. CDR3 in amino acids: CASRTQDSGNTIYF. The CDR3 coding sequence is TGTGCCAGCAGAACTCAGGACTCTGGAAACACCATATATTTT.

The chain combines TRBV2 with TRBJ1-2, with D tentatively TRBD1 (6 bases). This CDR3 is 12 amino acids long. From germline, CDR1 is SNHLY and CDR2 FYNNEI. V lost 9 bases and J lost 4, with 12 bases in between. The DNA for the CDR3 is TGTGCCAGAAGAGACAGGATCTATGGCTACACCTTC. It specifies CARRDRIYGYTF.

The rearrangement joins TRBV30 to TRBJ2-7; D remains ambiguous. Germline CDR1 and CDR2: GTSNPN and SVGIG (reference sequence). CDR3 size: 11 residues. V lost 5 bases and J lost 2, with 7 bases in between. The CDR3 is CAWQETYEQYF. The CDR3 coding sequence is TGTGCCTGGCAAGAGACCTACGAGCAGTACTTC.

The chain couples TRBV7-2 to TRBJ2-5, with D tentatively TRBD2 (5 bases). The germline V and J ends were trimmed by 2 bases and 5 bases, with 9 bases remaining between them. Per germline, CDR1 SGHTA and CDR2 FQGNSA. This CDR3 has 13 amino acids. In DNA, the CDR3 is TGTGCCAGCAGCTTACCTAGCCATGAGACCCAGTACTTC. Its protein product is CASSLPSHETQYF.

This clone has more than one count but fewer than ten. CDR3 sequence: CAWGSLTGPRFF. CDR3 in DNA: TGTGCCTGGGGTAGCCTCACCGGTCCTCGGTTCTTC. The J gene is TRBJ2-1, the V gene TRBV30; the D is unclear. The germline V gene encodes CDR1 GTSNPN and CDR2 SVGIG (reference sequence). V was clipped by 5 bases and J by 15 bases, with 20 bases between them. This CDR3 has 12 amino acids.

The rearrangement links TRBV10-3 to TRBJ2-2; 11 bases line up with TRBD2. Germline CDR1 and CDR2: ENHRY and SYGVKD. V shed 11 bases and J 6 bases; nucleotides not matched to a gene: 17. CDR3 length: 17 amino acids. The CDR3 loop is CAHGASGRFRGAGELFF. The CDR3 DNA reads as TGTGCCCACGGAGCTAGCGGGAGGTTCAGGGGCGCCGGGGAGCTGTTTTTT.

The CDR3 region has the DNA TGTGCCAGCAGCCCGGGACAGGTCGGATACGAGCAGTACTTC. Translated, it gives CASSPGQVGYEQYF. The gene calls are TRBV14 and TRBJ2-7, with 8 bases lining up with TRBD1. The CDR3 sequence is 14 residues long. Unmatched junction bases numbered 6, after V lost 4 bases and J lost 4 bases. Germline assignment: CDR1 SGHDN and CDR2 FVKESK.

This clone has a handful of counts. V is TRBV4-2 and J is TRBJ1-1; perhaps TRBD1 as D (6 bases). V lost 0 bases to trimming and J lost 6 bases, with 17 bases between them. The CDR3 covers 16 residues. The germline V gene has CDR1 LGHNA and CDR2 YNFKEQ. The CDR3 spells CASSQDFWGLSSEAFF. For the CDR3, the DNA is TGTGCCAGCAGCCAAGATTTTTGGGGGCTTTCTTCTGAAGCTTTCTTT.

In this sample, this clone turned up once. The chain couples TRBV24-1 to TRBJ2-1, with D possibly being TRBD2 (5 bases). V lost 8 bases and J 4 bases, leaving 17 bases between the germline ends. The CDR3 covers 15 residues. Per germline, CDR1 KGHDR and CDR2 SFDVKD. CDR3 amino acids: CATNPDSTKYNEQFF. The CDR3 region has the DNA TGTGCCACCAACCCGGACTCGACCAAATACAATGAGCAGTTCTTC.